This is a list of T cell receptor beta chains from one sample in a study of cytomegalovirus exposure and HLA in healthy donors. Only in-frame clones appear in the TCRdb table, and some are missing; sequencing was by immunoSEQ multiplex PCR. The sample lists 150,000 to 250,000 clones, 82% occurring once. Specimen: PBMCs. The receptors stem from a woman between 50 and 59 years old in good health and CMV-seropositive. The conserved cysteine and the conserved F or W are not part of the CDR3 here. Each record gives: V gene, CDR3 protein.

>TRBV27
ASSPYLGRRELF
>TRBV28
ASSQGAIVTEAF
>TRBV4-1
ASSLFLQGPGELF
>TRBV6-5
ASSHFGSGANVLT
>TRBV19
ASSPGSSETQY
>TRBV7-9
ASRRIGDTEAF
>TRBV12-5
ASQREGTQY
>TRBV5-5
ASRHRSSVLNTEAF
>TRBV5-6
ASSTDGGDSYEQY
>TRBV7-9
SSQHLLGANVLT
>TRBV7-9
ASSPNTDTQY
>TRBV27
ASSLSVYSNQPQH
>TRBV11-2
ASSLASQGQEKLF